This T cell receptor (beta chain) was recovered during a study of blood T cell repertoires in COVID-19 (TCRdb year 2020). Background on the whole study: The collaborator samples originated in the United States, Italy and Spain and spanned the acute and convalescent phases of COVID-19. The repertoires were made available in a free public database intended to serve as a resource for research on the immune response to SARS-CoV-2. Nearly every sample came with metadata listing a de-identified subject ID, COVID-19 status, age in years and sex. Where available, HLA class I and class II types were taken from metadata supplied by the sample provider and were not determined by assay-based typing. The material from the prospective study consisted of cDNA or gDNA derived from T cells, B-cell-depleted T cells, or PBMCs. The samples were drawn from the first 160 participants of the ongoing ImmuneRACE study and from about 1,200 subjects provided by 6 global collaborators. Subjects who had been exposed to COVID-19, were actively infected with it, or had recovered from it provided the deeply sampled blood TCRbeta repertoires that made up the dataset.

This clone was counted a single time. The antigen this receptor binds is unknown. One base away there is no much larger clone; base qualities are not given. Whole blood was collected in K2EDTA tubes by collaborating institutions according to the institutions' own protocols. For TCRbeta analysis, collaborators shipped samples in one of three forms: frozen whole blood, isolated PBMCs, or DNA extracted from either of those sample types. CDR1 LGHNA and CDR2 YSLEER were looked up in the germline V gene. V and J are truncated by 1 base and 0 bases respectively, leaving an intervening sequence of 12 bases. From cysteine to phenylalanine, the CDR3 is 17 amino acids long. The entry retains the CDR3 DNA only, 51 bases that are in frame from base 1. On the study overall, not on this receptor specifically: The amount of clinical and demographic metadata varied by source and participant and was provided uncurated.

The immunoSEQ Assay, a bias-controlled multiplex PCR, was used to amplify TCRbeta CDR3 regions from genomic DNA. The paper's data handling went like this. Nucleated cell counts per sample were estimated from amplification of reference gene primers within the assay. To quantify the absolute abundance of each unique TCRbeta CDR3 rearrangement, sequence reads were collapsed and filtered. For each sample, productive Simpson clonality was calculated as the square root of Simpson's diversity index across productive rearrangements. TCRdb provides this immuneACCESS table in a form limited to in-frame rearrangements. Some clones are lacking; in checked studies, under half of them reflect an unresolved V gene, and why the rest are absent is not known. V and J calls and clone size are given by that table; D and trimming were obtained from the DNA. The table for this sample lists about 210,000 clones; about 80% of them were counted only once. 2.5% of the sample lies in the top ten.

The receptor's source is a woman between 40 and 50 years old with active or convalescent COVID-19. Specimen: peripheral blood. This sequence uses TRBV4-3 and TRBJ1-4; tentative D gene TRBD1, with 6 bases matching. The DNA reads as follows: TGCGCCAGCAGCCAAGTAAGGGGGTCAGCAACTAATGAAAAACTGTTTTTT. This sequence encodes CASSQVRGSATNEKLFF.